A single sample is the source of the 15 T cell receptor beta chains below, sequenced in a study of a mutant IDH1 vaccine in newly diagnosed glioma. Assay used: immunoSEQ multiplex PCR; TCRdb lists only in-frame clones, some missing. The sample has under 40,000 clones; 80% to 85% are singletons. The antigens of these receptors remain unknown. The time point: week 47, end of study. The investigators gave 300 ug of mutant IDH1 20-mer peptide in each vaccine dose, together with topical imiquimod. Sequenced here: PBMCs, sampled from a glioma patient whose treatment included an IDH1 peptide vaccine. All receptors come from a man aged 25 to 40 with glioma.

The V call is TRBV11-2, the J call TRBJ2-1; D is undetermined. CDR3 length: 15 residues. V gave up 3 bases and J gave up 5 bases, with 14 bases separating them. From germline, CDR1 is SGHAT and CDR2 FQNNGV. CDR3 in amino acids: CASSFKSLGNNEQFF. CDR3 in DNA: TGTGCCAGCAGCTTTAAGTCCCTGGGAAACAATGAGCAGTTCTTC.

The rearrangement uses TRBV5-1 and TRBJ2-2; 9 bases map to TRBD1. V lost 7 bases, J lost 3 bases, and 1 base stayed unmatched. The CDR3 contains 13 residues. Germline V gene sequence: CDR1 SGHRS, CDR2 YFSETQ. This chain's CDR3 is CASRTGDTGELFF. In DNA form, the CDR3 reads TGCGCCAGCCGGACAGGGGACACCGGGGAGCTGTTTTTT.

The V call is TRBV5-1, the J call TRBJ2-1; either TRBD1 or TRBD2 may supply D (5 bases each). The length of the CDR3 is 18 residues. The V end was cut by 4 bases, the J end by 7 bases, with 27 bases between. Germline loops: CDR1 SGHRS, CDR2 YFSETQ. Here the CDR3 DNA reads TGCGCCAGCAGCAAGGCAGGGACCTCATATCGGTTGCAAAATGAGCAGTTCTTC. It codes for CASSKAGTSYRLQNEQFF.

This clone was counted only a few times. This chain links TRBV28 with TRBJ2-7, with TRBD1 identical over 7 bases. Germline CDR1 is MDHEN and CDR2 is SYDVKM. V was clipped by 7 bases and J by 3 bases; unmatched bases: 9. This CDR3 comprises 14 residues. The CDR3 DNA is TGTGCCAGCATCGCACAGGGGCCTAACTACGAGCAGTACTTC. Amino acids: CASIAQGPNYEQYF.

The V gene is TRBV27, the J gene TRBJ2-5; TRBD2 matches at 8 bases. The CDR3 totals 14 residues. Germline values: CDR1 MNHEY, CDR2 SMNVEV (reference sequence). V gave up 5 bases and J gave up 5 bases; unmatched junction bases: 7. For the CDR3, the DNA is TGTGCCAGCAGTGAACGGGAGGGCCTGGAGACCCAGTACTTC. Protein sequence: CASSEREGLETQYF.

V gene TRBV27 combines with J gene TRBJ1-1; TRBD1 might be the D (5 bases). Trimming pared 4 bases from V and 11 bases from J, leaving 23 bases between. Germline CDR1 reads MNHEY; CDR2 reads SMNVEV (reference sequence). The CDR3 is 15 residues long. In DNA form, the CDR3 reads TGTGCCAGCAGTTCCTGGGACTCCCGGCCATTAGAGGCTTTCTTT. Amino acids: CASSSWDSRPLEAFF.

CDR3 DNA: TGTGCCAGCGATCGGGGGCTAGCCCAAGAGACCCAGTACTTC. Translated, it gives CASDRGLAQETQYF. This chain links TRBV2 with TRBJ2-5, with D perhaps TRBD1 or TRBD2 (6 bases each). Germline V lookup: CDR1 SNHLY, CDR2 FYNNEI. V lost 8 bases and J lost 1, with 14 bases in between. The CDR3 is 14 residues long.

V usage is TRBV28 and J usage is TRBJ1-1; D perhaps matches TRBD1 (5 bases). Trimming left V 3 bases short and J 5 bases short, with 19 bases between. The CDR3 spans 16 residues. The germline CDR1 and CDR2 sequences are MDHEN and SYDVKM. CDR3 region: CASSLARGSSGTEAFF. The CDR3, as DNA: TGTGCCAGCAGTTTGGCAAGGGGATCGAGTGGGACTGAAGCTTTCTTT. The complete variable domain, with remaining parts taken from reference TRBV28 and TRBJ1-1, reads DVKVTQSSRYLVKRTGEKVFLECVQDMDHENMFWYRQDPGLGLRLIYFSYDVKMKEKGDIPEGYSVSREKKERFSLILESASTNQTSMYLCASSLARGSSGTEAFFGQGTRLTVV.

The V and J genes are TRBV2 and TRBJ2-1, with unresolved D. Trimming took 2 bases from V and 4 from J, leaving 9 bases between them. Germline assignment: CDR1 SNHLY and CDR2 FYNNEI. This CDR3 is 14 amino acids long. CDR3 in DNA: TGTGCCAGCAGTGAATTGGCAGAGTACAATGAGCAGTTCTTC. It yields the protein CASSELAEYNEQFF.

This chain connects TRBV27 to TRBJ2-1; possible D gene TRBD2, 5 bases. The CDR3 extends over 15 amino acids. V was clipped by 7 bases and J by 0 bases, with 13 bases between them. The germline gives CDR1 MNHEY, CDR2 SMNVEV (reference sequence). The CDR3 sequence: CASKTEGRSYNEQFF. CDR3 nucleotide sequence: TGTGCCAGCAAGACCGAGGGCCGCTCCTACAATGAGCAGTTCTTC.

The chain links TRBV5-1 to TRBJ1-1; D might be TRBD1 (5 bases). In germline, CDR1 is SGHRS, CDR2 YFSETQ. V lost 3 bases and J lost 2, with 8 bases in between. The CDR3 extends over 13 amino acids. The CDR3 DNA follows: TGCGCCAGCAGCTCCACAGGAAACACTGAAGCTTTCTTT. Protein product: CASSSTGNTEAFF.

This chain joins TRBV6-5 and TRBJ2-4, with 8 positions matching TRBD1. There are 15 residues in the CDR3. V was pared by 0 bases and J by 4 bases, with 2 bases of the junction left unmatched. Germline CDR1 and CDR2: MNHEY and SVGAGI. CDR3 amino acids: CASSYSQGAKNIQYF. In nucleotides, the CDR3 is TGTGCCAGCAGTTACTCGCAGGGGGCGAAAAACATTCAGTACTTC.

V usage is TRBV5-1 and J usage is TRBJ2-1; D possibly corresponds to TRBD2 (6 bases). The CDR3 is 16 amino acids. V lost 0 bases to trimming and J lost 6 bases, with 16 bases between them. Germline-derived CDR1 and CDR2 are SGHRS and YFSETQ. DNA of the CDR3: TGCGCCAGCAGCTTGGTGGTAGGCGGGATGAGCAATGAGCAGTTCTTC. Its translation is CASSLVVGGMSNEQFF. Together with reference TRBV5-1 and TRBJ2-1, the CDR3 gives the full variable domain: KAGVTQTPRYLIKTRGQQVTLSCSPISGHRSVSWYQQTPGQGLQFLFEYFSETQRNKGNFPGRFSGRQFSNSRSEMNVSTLELGDSALYLCASSLVVGGMSNEQFFGPGTRLTVL.

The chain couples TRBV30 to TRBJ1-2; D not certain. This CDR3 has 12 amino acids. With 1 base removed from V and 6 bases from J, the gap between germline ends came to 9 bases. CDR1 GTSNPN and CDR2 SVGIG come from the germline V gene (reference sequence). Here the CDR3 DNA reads TGTGCCTGGAGTGCAACCCGGGATGGCTACACCTTC. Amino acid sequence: CAWSATRDGYTF.

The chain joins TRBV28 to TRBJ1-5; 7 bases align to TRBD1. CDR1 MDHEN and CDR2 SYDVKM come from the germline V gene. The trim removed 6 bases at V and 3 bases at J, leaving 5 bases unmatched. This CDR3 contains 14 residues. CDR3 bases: TGTGCCAGCAGCATGACAGGGAACAATCAGCCCCAGCATTTT. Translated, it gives CASSMTGNNQPQHF.